The present T cell receptor (beta chain) was sequenced within a study of CD8+ T cells in alopecia areata. Germline lookup yields CDR1 SQVTM and CDR2 ANQGSEA. V lost 3 bases to trimming and J lost 4 bases, with 9 bases between them. This CDR3 comprises 12 residues. It was cDNA, reverse transcribed from extracted RNA, that served as the sequencing template. Here immunoSEQ multiplex PCR was the method, and the copy in TCRdb shows in-frame clones only, minus some. The table shows 90,000 to 100,000 clones, with over 40% occurring only once. The chain recombines TRBV29-1 with TRBJ1-1; the D gene is possibly TRBD1 (6 bases). The clonotype originates from a human donor with alopecia areata. The sequenced sample consisted of CD4+ T cells sorted from blood. In DNA, the CDR3 is TGCAGCGTTGACAGGGGCGTCACTGAAGCTTTCTTT. This codes for CSVDRGVTEAFF.